This passage covers 11 T cell receptor beta chains from one sample sequenced in a study of cytomegalovirus exposure and HLA in healthy donors. TCRdb's table, derived via immunoSEQ multiplex PCR, lists solely in-frame clones and lacks some. This table holds almost 75,000 clones, around four fifths found once. Sequencing was carried out using PBMCs. All receptors derive from a man aged 25-45 years in good health and CMV-seronegative.

This chain joins TRBV19 and TRBJ2-7, with TRBD1 matching over 8 bases. CDR3 length: 15 residues. Germline CDR1 is LNHDA and CDR2 is SQIVND (reference sequence). V was clipped by 3 bases and J by 2 bases; unmatched bases: 6. CDR3 residues: CASSMGGQGAYEQYF. The CDR3, as DNA: TGTGCCAGTAGTATGGGAGGACAGGGTGCCTACGAGCAGTACTTC.

V is TRBV7-3 and J is TRBJ1-2; D is possibly TRBD1 (6 bases). This CDR3 has 15 amino acids. Trimming shortened V by 5 bases and J by 6 bases, and 19 bases separated the two germline ends. Germline CDR1 reads SGHTA; CDR2 reads FQGTGA. The chain's CDR3 is CASSPGGGGRNGYTF. The DNA of the CDR3 is TGTGCCAGCAGCCCCGGAGGGGGGGGGAGAAATGGCTACACCTTC.

Only a few counts were recorded for this clone. CDR3: CASSFDRGQGGYTF. The CDR3 bases are TGTGCCAGCAGCTTCGACAGGGGGCAGGGTGGCTACACCTTC. The gene calls are TRBV5-4 and TRBJ1-2; TRBD1 matches at 10 bases. The V gene end was trimmed by 2 bases and the J gene end by 7 bases; junction bases not matched to a gene: 5. The CDR3 length is 14 residues. CDR1 is SGHNT and CDR2 is YYREEE in the germline V gene (reference sequence).

DNA of the CDR3: TGTGCCACCAGCATAAGGACAGGGATGAATGAGCAGTTCTTC. Protein product: CATSIRTGMNEQFF. The V call is TRBV15, the J call TRBJ2-1, with 8 positions matching TRBD1. Per germline, CDR1 LNHNV and CDR2 YYDKDF (reference sequence). J was trimmed by 7 bases and V by 4 bases; bases with no gene match: 6. This CDR3 spans 14 amino acids.

This clone was found a few times. The chain has TRBV4-3 and TRBJ2-1, with D possibly TRBD1 on 6 matching bases. The V end was cut by 5 bases, the J end by 2 bases, with 13 bases between. This CDR3 is built from 15 residues. Germline V gives CDR1 LGHNA, CDR2 YSLEER. CDR3 sequence reads: CASSSGHFPYNEQFF. DNA of the CDR3: TGCGCCAGCAGCTCGGGACACTTCCCCTACAATGAGCAGTTCTTC.

The chain joins TRBV27 to TRBJ2-7; D is ambiguous. The V and J ends lost 8 bases and 2 bases respectively, with 10 bases between them. The CDR3 consists of 12 residues. CDR1 is MNHEY and CDR2 is SMNVEV in the germline V gene (reference sequence). In nucleotides, the CDR3 is TGTGCCAGCTCCCGCGGAACCTACGAGCAGTACTTC. Translating gives CASSRGTYEQYF.

J is TRBJ2-2 and V is TRBV30, with D tentatively TRBD2 (5 bases). The CDR3 is 15 residues long. Per the germline V gene, CDR1 is GTSNPN and CDR2 is SVGIG (reference sequence). V shed 6 bases and J shed 4 bases, with 18 bases lying between them. The CDR3, as DNA: TGTGCCTGCCGCCCAGCGGAAAAAGGCACCGGGGAGCTGTTTTTT. Encoded protein: CACRPAEKGTGELFF.

This clone was recorded a few times. The chain carries TRBV2 and TRBJ2-4, with TRBD2 matching over 7 bases. V lost 8 bases, J lost 8 bases, and 9 bases stayed unmatched. CDR3 size: 13 residues. In germline, CDR1 is SNHLY, CDR2 FYNNEI. The chain's CDR3 is CASGSSGVDIQYF. The CDR3 DNA reads TGTGCCAGCGGGTCCAGCGGGGTCGACATTCAGTACTTC.

V and J are TRBV19 and TRBJ2-3; 8 nucleotides agree with TRBD1. The germline V gene has CDR1 LNHDA and CDR2 SQIVND (reference sequence). The CDR3 spans 14 residues. J was trimmed by 4 bases and V by 6 bases; bases with no gene match: 6. Here the CDR3 DNA reads TGTGCCAGTAGGTACAGGGGGAGCGCAGATACGCAGTATTTT. This gives the protein CASRYRGSADTQYF.

DNA of the CDR3: TGTGCCAGCAGCTTATGGTCGGGTGAGCAGTTCTTC. Protein sequence: CASSLWSGEQFF. This chain uses TRBV7-9 with TRBJ2-1; D call uncertain. The V end was cut by 2 bases, the J end by 9 bases, with 8 bases between. This CDR3 spans 12 amino acids. The germline gives CDR1 SEHNR, CDR2 FQNEAQ (reference sequence).

The V gene is TRBV29-1, the J gene TRBJ2-3; D is unclear. V lost 5 bases to trimming and J lost 4 bases, with 4 bases between them. Germline lookup yields CDR1 SQVTM and CDR2 ANQGSEA. The CDR3 is made up of 10 amino acids. CDR3 amino acids: CSVSPDTQYF. CDR3 sequence (DNA): TGCAGCGTTAGCCCAGATACGCAGTATTTT.